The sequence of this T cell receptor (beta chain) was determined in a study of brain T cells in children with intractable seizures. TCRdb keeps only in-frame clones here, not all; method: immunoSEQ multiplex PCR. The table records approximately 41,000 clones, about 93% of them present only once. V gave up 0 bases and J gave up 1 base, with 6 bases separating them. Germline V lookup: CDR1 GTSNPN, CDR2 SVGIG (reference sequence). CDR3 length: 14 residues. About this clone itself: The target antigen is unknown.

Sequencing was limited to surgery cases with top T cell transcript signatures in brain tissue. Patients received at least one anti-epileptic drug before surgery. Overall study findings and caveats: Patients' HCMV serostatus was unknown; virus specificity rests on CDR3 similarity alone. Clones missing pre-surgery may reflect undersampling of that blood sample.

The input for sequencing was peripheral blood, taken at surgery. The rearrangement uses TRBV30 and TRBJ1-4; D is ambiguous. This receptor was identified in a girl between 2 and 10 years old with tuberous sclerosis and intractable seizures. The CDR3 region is CAWSVPVTNEKLFF. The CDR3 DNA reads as TGTGCCTGGAGTGTACCCGTAACTAATGAAAAACTGTTTTTT.